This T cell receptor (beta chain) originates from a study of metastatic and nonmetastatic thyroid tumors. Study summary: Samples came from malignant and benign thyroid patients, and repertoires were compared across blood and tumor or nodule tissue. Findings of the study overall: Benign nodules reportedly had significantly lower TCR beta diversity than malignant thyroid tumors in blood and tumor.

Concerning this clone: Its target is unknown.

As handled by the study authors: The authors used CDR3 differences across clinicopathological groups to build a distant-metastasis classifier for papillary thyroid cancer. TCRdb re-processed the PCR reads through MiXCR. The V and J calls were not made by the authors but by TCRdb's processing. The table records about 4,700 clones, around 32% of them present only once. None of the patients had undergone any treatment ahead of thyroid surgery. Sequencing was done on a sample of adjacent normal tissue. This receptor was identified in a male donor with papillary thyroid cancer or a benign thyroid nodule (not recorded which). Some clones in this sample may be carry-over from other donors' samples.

The DNA of the CDR3 is TGCAGGGGAGGACTAGTTGACGATGAGCAGTTCTTC. Amino acid sequence: CRGGLVDDEQFF. J is TRBJ2-1 and V is TRBV20-1; 7 bases line up with TRBD2. This CDR3 has 12 amino acids. From germline, CDR1 is DFQATT and CDR2 SNEGSKA (reference sequence).